These 8 T cell receptor beta chains originate from one sample sequenced in a study of response to subunit inactivated influenza vaccine. TCRdb ran MiXCR on the RT-PCR reads and lists one entry per CDR3 protein. In the table there are hundreds of thousands of distinct CDR3 sequences, 25% of which are singletons. Specimen: CD4+ T cells sorted from PBMCs, collected 4 to 6 days after vaccination. The receptors here all came from a man aged 50 to 59 who received an inactivated influenza vaccine.

V and J are TRBV5-4 and TRBJ2-3; D possibly corresponds to TRBD1 (5 bases). Germline loops: CDR1 SGHNT, CDR2 YYREEE (reference sequence). V was cut by 3 bases and J by 1 base, with 12 bases left in between. The CDR3 length is 15 residues. The DNA of the CDR3 is TGTGCCAGCAGCTCCCAGACAGCCGGCACAGATACGCAGTATTTT. Its translation is CASSSQTAGTDTQYF. Looking up the rest from reference TRBV5-4 and TRBJ2-3 gives the full variable domain: ETGVTQSPTHLIKTRGQQVTLRCSSQSGHNTVSWYQQALGQGPQFIFQYYREEENGRGNFPPRFSGLQFPNYSSELNVNALELDDSALYLCASSSQTAGTDTQYFGPGTRLTVL.

The V gene is TRBV7-2, the J gene TRBJ2-3, with D possibly TRBD1 on 5 matching bases. V was pared by 1 base and J by 0 bases, with 14 bases between. Germline loops: CDR1 SGHTA, CDR2 FQGNSA. The CDR3 covers 17 residues. CDR3 in DNA: TGTGCCAGCAGCTTAGTCCGGGCCCCAGGGAGCACAGATACGCAGTATTTT. Its protein product is CASSLVRAPGSTDTQYF.

This clonotype has more than one count but fewer than ten. The chain uses TRBV12-3 or TRBV12-4 and TRBJ2-1; no clear D gene. The CDR3 covers 16 residues. Trimming took off 10 bases at V and 1 base at J, with 20 bases between the two ends. CDR3 in DNA: TGTGCCACCTCCTTTGGTTTGCGGAGTTCCTACAATGAGCAGTTCTTC. Amino acids: CATSFGLRSSYNEQFF.

Only a few counts were recorded for this clonotype. The chain uses TRBV5-1 and TRBJ2-1; D is perhaps TRBD2 (7 bases). V was pared by 0 bases and J by 7 bases, with 14 bases between. CDR1 SGHRS and CDR2 YFSETQ come from the germline V gene. This CDR3 is built from 15 residues. The CDR3 reads CASSLVGGPTNEQFF. The CDR3, as DNA: TGCGCCAGCAGCTTGGTGGGGGGGCCGACGAATGAGCAGTTCTTC.

In this sample, this clonotype turned up many times. The chain employs TRBV4-2 and TRBJ2-1; D is perhaps TRBD1 (6 bases). The germline CDR1 and CDR2 sequences are LGHNA and YNFKEQ. V gave up 0 bases and J gave up 7 bases, with 13 bases separating them. CDR3 size: 15 residues. This CDR3 is CASSQDSKDRNEQFF. The CDR3 DNA reads as TGTGCCAGCAGCCAAGATAGTAAGGACAGAAATGAGCAGTTCTTC.

This clonotype was seen many times. The chain employs TRBV20-1 and TRBJ2-3; 9 positions agree with TRBD2. Germline CDR1 DFQATT, CDR2 SNEGSKA (reference sequence). V lost 2 bases and J lost 2; bases outside the gene matches: 5. The CDR3 consists of 15 residues. The DNA for the CDR3 is TGCAGTGCTAGAAGCCTAGCGGGGTACACAGATACGCAGTATTTT. Its protein product is CSARSLAGYTDTQYF.

This clonotype was seen a single time. This chain joins TRBV12-3 or TRBV12-4 and TRBJ2-7; 10 nucleotides agree with TRBD2. Unmatched junction bases numbered 12, after V lost 6 bases and J lost 4 bases. The CDR3 is 16 amino acids. The CDR3 here is CASSPGGSGRSYEQYF. The CDR3, as DNA: TGTGCCAGCAGCCCTGGAGGTAGCGGGAGGTCATACGAGCAGTACTTC.

The chain has TRBV7-2 and TRBJ2-2; 7 bases are shared with TRBD2. This CDR3 has 16 amino acids. Unmatched junction bases numbered 8, after V lost 5 bases and J lost 2 bases. Germline loops: CDR1 SGHTA, CDR2 FQGNSA. The CDR3 bases are TGTGCCAGCAGCCCAACTAGCGAGATAAACACCGGGGAGCTGTTTTTT. It is translated as CASSPTSEINTGELFF.